The 15 T cell receptor beta chains below were found in one sample sequenced in a study of response to subunit inactivated influenza vaccine. TCRdb recomputed calls from the RT-PCR reads with MiXCR, one row per CDR3 protein. The table shows roughly 500,000 distinct CDR3 sequences, with 16% occurring only once. The specimen comprised CD4+ T cells sorted from PBMCs, sampled 23 months after vaccination. The receptors come from a man aged 50-75 years who received an inactivated influenza vaccine.

This clonotype was seen at least ten times. The rearrangement uses TRBV12-3 or TRBV12-4 and TRBJ1-5, with D hard to call. The CDR3 loop spans 15 amino acids. V was cut by 6 bases and J by 4 bases, with 16 bases left in between. CDR3 DNA sequence: TGTGCCAGCAGCCTCTTCCTATATAGTAATCAGCCCCAGCATTTT. Translation gives CASSLFLYSNQPQHF.

The V call is TRBV6-1, the J call TRBJ1-1; a weak D match, TRBD1 (5 bases). V was trimmed by 8 bases and J by 0 bases, leaving 22 bases between them. From germline, CDR1 is MNHNS and CDR2 SASEGT. The CDR3 totals 17 residues. CDR3 sequence: CASWSRADKTMNTEAFF. The CDR3 DNA reads TGTGCCAGCTGGTCCAGGGCAGACAAGACCATGAACACTGAAGCTTTCTTT.

The CDR3 protein is CASSQPRETQYF. Here the CDR3 DNA reads TGTGCCAGCAGCCAACCCAGAGAGACCCAGTACTTC. The rearrangement links TRBV7-2 to TRBJ2-5; D is undetermined. The V gene lost 5 bases and the J gene lost 4 bases, with 8 bases spanning the gap. The CDR3 has 12 residues. CDR1 is SGHTA, CDR2 FQGNSA, per germline.

This clonotype has just a few counts. This chain connects TRBV20-1 to TRBJ2-3; D not resolved. CDR3 length: 12 amino acids. V shed 4 bases and J shed 2 bases, with 7 bases lying between them. From germline, CDR1 is DFQATT and CDR2 SNEGSKA (reference sequence). The CDR3 nucleotides read TGCAGTGCTACCATCGACACAGATACGCAGTATTTT. Encoded protein: CSATIDTDTQYF.

The chain uses TRBV20-1 and TRBJ1-2; TRBD1 might be the D (5 bases). Germline lookup yields CDR1 DFQATT and CDR2 SNEGSKA (reference sequence). V was pared by 3 bases and J by 8 bases, with 22 bases between. The CDR3 length is 15 residues. The CDR3 is CSASAGRGRSSGYTF. The CDR3 DNA is TGCAGTGCTAGTGCGGGGAGGGGTCGATCATCGGGCTACACCTTC.

The chain employs TRBV12-3 or TRBV12-4 and TRBJ2-3; 8 bases are shared with TRBD2. This CDR3 is 16 amino acids long. Trimming cost V 0 bases and J 10 bases; bases outside gene matches: 12. As DNA, the CDR3 is TGTGCCAGCAGTTTAGCTGGCGGGAGGTCCGGACGGTCGCAGTATTTT. Residues: CASSLAGGRSGRSQYF.

The rearrangement links TRBV29-1 to TRBJ1-2; D is perhaps TRBD1 (6 bases). CDR3 length: 14 amino acids. Trimming removed 0 bases at V and 5 bases at J, with 13 bases between. Germline-derived CDR1 and CDR2 are SQVTM and ANQGSEA. The CDR3 nucleotides read TGCAGCGTTGAAGATAGGCGGGGGCGGTATGGCTACACCTTC. Amino acid sequence: CSVEDRRGRYGYTF.

This clonotype was detected only a few times. The chain is built from TRBV5-1 and TRBJ2-7, with D uncertain. The CDR3 loop spans 12 amino acids. V lost 1 base to trimming and J lost 5 bases, with 7 bases between them. The germline V gene has CDR1 SGHRS and CDR2 YFSETQ. The CDR3 nucleotides are TGCGCCAGCAGCTTGCCAGGAGACGAGCAGTACTTC. The encoded protein is CASSLPGDEQYF.

The table lists this clonotype with many counts. The genes are TRBV4-3 and TRBJ2-4; D gene uncertain. Germline assignment: CDR1 LGHNA and CDR2 YSLEER. The CDR3 is 14 amino acids. V lost 1 base and J lost 13, with 17 bases in between. CDR3 protein: CASSQALDGTPQYF. The CDR3 DNA follows: TGCGCCAGCAGCCAAGCCCTAGACGGTACCCCCCAGTACTTC.

V gene TRBV11-1 combines with J gene TRBJ2-1; maybe TRBD1 (5 bases). The CDR3 sequence is 12 residues long. Germline V gene lookup returns CDR1 SGHAT and CDR2 FQDESV (reference sequence). Trimming took 6 bases from V and 11 from J, leaving 14 bases between them. DNA of the CDR3: TGTGCCAGCAGTCGCGCACAGGCCAAGCAGTTCTTC. This translates into CASSRAQAKQFF.

This clonotype appeared a few times. The gene calls are TRBV11-3 and TRBJ2-1; D might be TRBD1 (6 bases). Germline V gene lookup returns CDR1 SGHNT and CDR2 YENEEA. The ends were cut back, 1 base at V and 9 bases at J, with 13 bases in the middle. The CDR3 covers 14 residues. CDR3 coding DNA: TGTGCCAGCAGCTTAGTAGGGGGAGATGGTGAGCAGTTCTTC. Amino acid sequence: CASSLVGGDGEQFF.

This clonotype was seen only a few times. The genes are TRBV7-9 and TRBJ2-5; possible D gene TRBD1, 5 bases. CDR1 and CDR2 from the germline V gene are SEHNR and FQNEAQ (reference sequence). V was pared by 2 bases and J by 0 bases, with 16 bases between. The CDR3 sequence is 17 residues long. The chain's CDR3 is CASSLNLIQGHQETQYF. CDR3 in DNA: TGTGCCAGCAGCTTAAACTTAATCCAGGGTCACCAAGAGACCCAGTACTTC.

This clonotype was seen repeatedly, ten times or more. J is TRBJ1-2 and V is TRBV7-2; D uncertain. Germline CDR1 reads SGHTA; CDR2 reads FQGNSA. The ends were cut back, 1 base at V and 0 bases at J, with 9 bases in the middle. The length of the CDR3 is 15 residues. CDR3 loop: CASSLDSRANYGYTF. In DNA form, the CDR3 reads TGTGCCAGCAGCTTAGATTCCCGAGCTAACTATGGCTACACCTTC.

This chain links TRBV3-1 with TRBJ2-7, with D unresolved. Trimming cost V 4 bases and J 6 bases, with 16 bases left between them. This CDR3 spans 14 amino acids. Germline CDR1 is LGHDT and CDR2 is YNNKEL (reference sequence). CDR3 protein: CASSLDRLWSEQYF. Written as DNA, the CDR3 is TGTGCCAGCAGCCTGGACCGACTTTGGAGCGAGCAGTACTTC.

This clonotype was observed at least ten times. This chain uses TRBV4-3 with TRBJ2-2, with a tentative D call TRBD1 (5 bases). CDR3 size: 16 residues. V was pared by 4 bases and J by 0 bases, with 12 bases between. Germline values: CDR1 LGHNA, CDR2 YSLEER. The CDR3 is CASSLYRPPNTGELFF. The CDR3 bases are TGCGCCAGCAGCCTGTACAGGCCCCCGAACACCGGGGAGCTGTTTTTT.